Listed below are T cell receptor beta chains from one sample, sequenced in a study of CD8+ T cells in alopecia areata. Only in-frame clones appear in the TCRdb table, and some are missing; sequencing was by immunoSEQ multiplex PCR. The sample includes 150,000 to 200,000 clones, under 80% of them seen just once. Source: CD4+ T cells sorted from blood, taken around week 49, from a patient treated with tofacitinib. The receptors shown here come from a human donor with alopecia areata. Both conserved end residues are part of each CDR3. The D gene is left open where the match is weak. Not every row has a clone size; where given, it reads once, few, many or a size class.

V	J	size	D	CDR3	DNA
TRBV19	TRBJ1-1	few	TRBD1	CASRGTGANTEAFF	TGTGCCAGTAGGGGGACAGGGGCGAACACTGAAGCTTTCTTT
TRBV6-5	TRBJ2-2	-	-	CASSYVTGELFF	TGTGCCAGCAGTTACGTCACCGGGGAGCTGTTTTTT
TRBV29-1	TRBJ2-1	once	-	CSGENNEQFF	TGCAGCGGGGAGAACAATGAGCAGTTCTTC
TRBV29-1	TRBJ1-1	once	-	CSVDTGNTEAFF	TGCAGCGTTGACACGGGTAACACTGAAGCCTTCTTT
TRBV20-1	TRBJ2-7	-	-	CSAQGHSEQYF	TGCAGTGCCCAAGGGCACTCCGAGCAGTACTTC
TRBV5-1	TRBJ2-3	-	TRBD2	CASSFGTSGATDTQYF	TGCGCCAGCAGCTTCGGGACTAGCGGGGCTACAGATACGCAGTATTTT
TRBV7-8	TRBJ2-7	-	TRBD1	CASSRGQDYEQYF	TGTGCCAGCAGCCGTGGACAGGATTACGAGCAGTACTTC
TRBV20-1	TRBJ1-2	-	-	CSVPSNYGYTF	TGCAGTGTACCTAGTAACTATGGCTACACCTTC
TRBV5-1	TRBJ1-4	-	-	CASRPTGSDSFGEKLFF	TGCGCCAGCAGACCTACGGGGAGTGATTCTTTTGGTGAAAAACTGTTTTTT
TRBV30	TRBJ2-7	-	-	CAWSQGNSYEQYF	TGTGCCTGGAGCCAGGGAAATTCCTACGAGCAGTACTTC
TRBV7-9	TRBJ1-2	-	-	CASSLVTVHHGYTF	TGTGCCAGCAGCTTAGTCACAGTCCATCACGGCTACACCTTC
TRBV4-1	TRBJ2-3	-	-	CASSQVGRASTDTQYF	TGCGCCAGCAGCCAAGTAGGCAGGGCTAGCACAGATACGCAGTATTTT
TRBV29-1	TRBJ2-3	-	TRBD2	CSVGGEGPSTDTQYF	TGCAGCGTGGGTGGGGAGGGGCCTAGCACAGATACGCAGTATTTT
TRBV5-6	TRBJ2-5	once	-	CASSLGTSPETQYF	TGTGCCAGCAGCTTGGGTACTTCACCGGAGACCCAGTACTTC
TRBV27	TRBJ2-1	-	-	CASRPVSRDYNEQFF	TGTGCCAGCAGACCCGTGTCCAGGGACTACAATGAGCAGTTCTTC
TRBV29-1	TRBJ1-2	few	-	CSVQGEWDYGYTF	TGCAGCGTGCAGGGTGAATGGGACTATGGCTACACCTTC
TRBV9	TRBJ1-5	-	-	CASSVAGSNQPQHF	TGTGCCAGCAGCGTAGCCGGTTCCAATCAGCCCCAGCATTTT
TRBV6-1	TRBJ1-2	-	-	CASSPSGGPGGYTF	TGTGCCAGCAGTCCCTCGGGAGGGCCGGGTGGCTACACCTTC
TRBV5-1	TRBJ1-5	-	-	CASSLEGMGQPQHF	TGCGCCAGCAGCTTGGAGGGGATGGGTCAGCCCCAGCATTTT
TRBV11-2	TRBJ2-5	-	-	CASSTLASAETQYF	TGTGCCAGCAGTACCCTGGCCTCGGCTGAGACCCAGTACTTC
TRBV5-1	TRBJ2-1	-	TRBD2	CASSQSGTSNEQFF	TGCGCCAGCAGCCAATCCGGGACTAGCAATGAGCAGTTCTTC
TRBV29-1	TRBJ1-1	-	-	CSVEVAGMNTEAFF	TGCAGCGTTGAAGTGGCCGGAATGAACACTGAAGCTTTCTTT
TRBV25-1	TRBJ2-7	few	-	CASKKGPGEQYF	TGTGCCAGCAAGAAGGGCCCAGGCGAGCAGTACTTC
TRBV18	TRBJ2-6	-	-	CASSRRDRANVLTF	TGTGCCAGCTCCCGCCGGGACAGGGCCAACGTCCTGACTTTC
TRBV20-1	TRBJ2-5	-	-	CSASGEETQYF	TGCAGTGCTAGCGGGGAAGAGACCCAGTACTTC
TRBV29-1	TRBJ1-1	once	-	CSVAGLRVSEAFF	TGCAGCGTTGCGGGCCTTAGGGTATCTGAAGCTTTCTTT
TRBV30	TRBJ1-5	-	-	CAWSALTDSNQPQHF	TGTGCCTGGAGTGCTCTGACAGATAGCAATCAGCCCCAGCATTTT
TRBV5-1	TRBJ2-4	-	-	CASSLGGQNIQYF	TGCGCCAGCAGCTTGGGAGGACAAAACATTCAGTACTTC
TRBV5-1	TRBJ2-2	-	-	CASSLETGELFF	TGCGCCAGCAGCCTGGAGACCGGGGAGCTGTTTTTT
TRBV5-6	TRBJ2-5	-	TRBD1	CASSFRDRGETQYF	TGTGCCAGCAGCTTCCGGGACAGAGGAGAGACCCAGTACTTC
TRBV25-1	TRBJ2-1	-	-	CASSEWARGNNEQFF	TGTGCCAGCAGTGAATGGGCTAGGGGAAATAATGAGCAGTTCTTC
TRBV30	TRBJ2-2	once	-	CAWSLMSNTGELFF	TGTGCCTGGAGTCTAATGAGCAACACCGGGGAGCTGTTTTTT
TRBV29-1	TRBJ2-4	-	TRBD1	CSVKGDSNIQYF	TGCAGCGTCAAGGGGGACAGTAACATTCAGTACTTC
TRBV25-1	TRBJ2-1	few	-	CASSELAGALNEQFF	TGTGCCAGCAGTGAATTAGCAGGAGCCCTCAATGAGCAGTTCTTC
TRBV7-2	TRBJ2-5	-	-	CASSHYWTGGGETQYF	TGTGCCAGCAGCCATTACTGGACTGGGGGCGGCGAGACCCAGTACTTC
TRBV5-1	TRBJ1-2	many	-	CASSPDRDGYTF	TGCGCCAGCAGTCCTGACCGGGATGGCTACACCTTC
TRBV10-2	TRBJ2-1	-	-	CASSVPQAYEQFF	TGCGCCAGCAGTGTACCTCAGGCCTATGAGCAGTTCTTC
TRBV28	TRBJ1-5	many	-	CASSSAGAQPQHF	TGTGCCAGCAGTTCGGCGGGAGCTCAGCCCCAGCATTTT
TRBV19	TRBJ2-2	-	-	CASGTLAGELFF	TGTGCCAGTGGGACTCTTGCGGGGGAGCTGTTTTTT
TRBV4-3	TRBJ1-1	-	TRBD1	CASSHDRGNTEAFF	TGCGCCAGCAGCCACGACAGGGGGAACACTGAAGCTTTCTTT
TRBV7-6	TRBJ2-2	-	-	CASSQQRGGELFF	TGTGCCAGCAGCCAACAAAGGGGCGGGGAGCTGTTTTTT
TRBV6-5	TRBJ2-3	-	TRBD2	CATRGESSTDTQYF	TGTGCCACCCGGGGGGAGTCTAGCACAGATACGCAGTATTTT
TRBV7-6	TRBJ2-5	-	TRBD2	CASSSSGGREETQYF	TGTGCCAGCAGCTCTAGCGGGGGCCGGGAAGAGACCCAGTACTTC
TRBV25-1	TRBJ2-1	-	-	CASSDTVGAFDGNEQFF	TGTGCCAGCAGTGATACAGTAGGGGCGTTTGATGGAAATGAGCAGTTCTTC
TRBV27	TRBJ2-5	few	TRBD2	CASSPPRGAGVKETQYF	TGTGCCAGCAGTCCTCCCCGAGGAGCGGGGGTGAAAGAGACCCAGTACTTC
TRBV29-1	TRBJ2-7	few	-	CSVEDGLGGYF	TGCAGCGTTGAAGACGGGTTAGGTGGATACTTC
TRBV30	TRBJ1-6	-	-	CAWSVQGGSLHF	TGTGCCTGGAGTGTACAAGGGGGTTCCCTCCACTTT
TRBV7-2	TRBJ2-3	once	-	CASSALGGPDTQYF	TGTGCCAGCAGCGCCCTCGGGGGACCAGATACGCAGTATTTT
TRBV7-6	TRBJ2-7	-	TRBD1	CASSVRDRGTYEQYF	TGTGCCAGCAGCGTCCGGGACAGGGGCACCTACGAGCAGTACTTC
TRBV2	TRBJ2-1	-	-	CASFKEGGGNEQFF	TGTGCCAGCTTCAAGGAGGGGGGTGGCAATGAGCAGTTCTTC
TRBV25-1	TRBJ2-6	once	-	CASSFGGSGANVLTF	TGTGCCAGCAGTTTTGGCGGCTCTGGGGCCAACGTCCTGACTTTC
TRBV29-1	TRBJ2-7	few	-	CSVVVRDEQYF	TGCAGCGTTGTGGTACGAGACGAGCAGTACTTC